This TCR beta chain was recorded in a study of identical twins. The CDR3 covers 14 residues. Per germline, CDR1 ENHRY and CDR2 SYGVKD. The V segment lost 11 bases and the J segment 1 base; nucleotides outside the gene matches: 6. This clonotype occurred a few times. MiXCR, run by TCRdb on the 5' RACE reads, gives a single entry per CDR3 protein. This table holds some 1,600,000 distinct CDR3 sequences, less than 40% found once. This chain uses TRBV10-3 with TRBJ2-5, with 11 bases matching TRBD2. This receptor was taken from a newborn girl in good health. What was sequenced was cord blood. CDR3: CASSGRLLQETQYF. The DNA of the CDR3 is TGTGCCTCTAGCGGGAGGCTGCTCCAAGAGACCCAGTACTTC.